Reported below is one TCR beta chain. Its antigen remains unidentified. The sample originates from a study of radiotherapy plus CTLA-4 blockade in lung cancer. Study-wide context: Of the patients, 15% to 20% showed objective responses and roughly 31% attained disease control. Overall study findings and caveats: With interferon-beta, early dynamics of blood T cell clones were reported to best predict response. Researchers report tumor-derived TCR clones expanding in blood after radiotherapy plus ipilimumab.

The assay was immunoSEQ multiplex PCR, and TCRdb's table has in-frame clones only and misses some. The repertoire holds more than 80,000 clones, with about 85% as singletons. People whose metastatic non-small-cell lung cancer was chemo-refractory got focal radiation along with CTLA-4 blockade by ipilimumab. The length of the CDR3 is 14 residues. The J segment lost 7 bases and the V segment lost 3 bases, leaving 12 bases of the junction unmatched. Germline V CDR1 and CDR2: SQVTM, ANQGSEA. The receptor's source is a human donor with non-small cell lung cancer that progressed on radiotherapy plus ipilimumab. Some clones in this sample may be carry-over from other donors' samples. J is TRBJ2-7 and V is TRBV29-1; TRBD2 matches 7 bases. The sample here was peripheral blood, taken from a patient treated with radiotherapy plus ipilimumab. CDR3 in DNA: TGCAGCGTTGACGGGGGGAACCCGGACGGGGAGCAGTACTTC. Translated, it gives CSVDGGNPDGEQYF.